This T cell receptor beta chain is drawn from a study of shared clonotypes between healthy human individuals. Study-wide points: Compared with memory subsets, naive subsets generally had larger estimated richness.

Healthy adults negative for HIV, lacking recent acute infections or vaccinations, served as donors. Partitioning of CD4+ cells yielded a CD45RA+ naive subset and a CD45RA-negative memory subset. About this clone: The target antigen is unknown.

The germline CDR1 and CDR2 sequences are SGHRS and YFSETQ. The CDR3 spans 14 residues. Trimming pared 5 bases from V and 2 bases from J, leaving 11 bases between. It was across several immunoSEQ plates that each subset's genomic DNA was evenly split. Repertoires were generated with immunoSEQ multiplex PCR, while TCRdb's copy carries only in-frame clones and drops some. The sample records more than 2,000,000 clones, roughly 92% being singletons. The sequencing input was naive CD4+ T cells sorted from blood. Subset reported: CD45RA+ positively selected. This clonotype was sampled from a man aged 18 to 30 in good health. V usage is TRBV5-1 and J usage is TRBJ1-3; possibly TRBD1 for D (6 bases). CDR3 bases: TGCGCCAGCAGTGCGACAGGTACTGGAAACACCATATATTTT. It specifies CASSATGTGNTIYF.